What follows describes a single T cell receptor (beta chain). The data belong to a study of blood T cell repertoires in COVID-19. Clones were read by immunoSEQ multiplex PCR, and TCRdb kept only the in-frame ones, dropping some. This sample has about 77,000 clones; about 92% occur once, and the top ten carry approximately 15%. Germline assignment: CDR1 SGHNT and CDR2 YENEEA. The CDR3 has 13 residues. V shed 8 bases, J shed 1 base, and the junction held 5 bases outside the gene matches. J is TRBJ2-7 and V is TRBV11-3, with 7 bases identical to TRBD1. This TCR came from a woman at least 80 years old with active or convalescent COVID-19. The sample comprised peripheral blood. CDR3 nucleotide sequence: TGTGCCAGCGGGCTACAGGGGTCCTACGAGCAGTACTTC. Protein: CASGLQGSYEQYF.